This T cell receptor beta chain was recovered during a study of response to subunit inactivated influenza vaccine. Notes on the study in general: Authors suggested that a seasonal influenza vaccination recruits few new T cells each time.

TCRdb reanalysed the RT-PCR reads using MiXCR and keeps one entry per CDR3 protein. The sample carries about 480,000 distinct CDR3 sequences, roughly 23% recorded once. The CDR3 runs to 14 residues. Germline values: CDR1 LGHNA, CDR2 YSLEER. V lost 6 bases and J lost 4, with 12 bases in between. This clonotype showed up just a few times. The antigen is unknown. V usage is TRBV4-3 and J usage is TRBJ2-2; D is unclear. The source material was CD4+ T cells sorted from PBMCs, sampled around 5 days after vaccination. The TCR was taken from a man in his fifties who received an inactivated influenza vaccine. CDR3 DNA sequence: TGCGCCAGCAGGGAGAGAGTCGCCACCGGGGAGCTGTTTTTT. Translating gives CASRERVATGELFF.